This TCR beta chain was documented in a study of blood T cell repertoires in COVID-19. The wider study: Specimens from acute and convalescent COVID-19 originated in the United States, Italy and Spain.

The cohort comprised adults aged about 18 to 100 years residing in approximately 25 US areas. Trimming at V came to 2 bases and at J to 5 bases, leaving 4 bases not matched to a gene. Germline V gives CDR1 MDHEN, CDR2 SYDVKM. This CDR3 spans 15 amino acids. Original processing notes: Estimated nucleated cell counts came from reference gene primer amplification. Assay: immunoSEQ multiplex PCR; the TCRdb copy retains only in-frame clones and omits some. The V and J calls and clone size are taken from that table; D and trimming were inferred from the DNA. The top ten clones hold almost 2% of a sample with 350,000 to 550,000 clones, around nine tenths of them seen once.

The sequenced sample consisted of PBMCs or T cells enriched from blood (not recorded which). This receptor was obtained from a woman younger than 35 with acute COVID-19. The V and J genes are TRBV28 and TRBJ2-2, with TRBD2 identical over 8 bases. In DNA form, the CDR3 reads TGTGCCAGCAGTTTAGGACTAGCAGATACCGGGGAGCTGTTTTTT. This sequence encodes CASSLGLADTGELFF.